This TCR beta chain was captured by sequencing in a study of T cell repertoires in cytomegalovirus infection. The CDR3 is 15 residues long. Germline values: CDR1 GTSNPN, CDR2 SVGIG (reference sequence). Trimming pared 8 bases from V and 4 bases from J, leaving 20 bases between. TCRdb independently ran MiXCR on the reads; one entry per CDR3 protein. The table includes 290,000 or so distinct CDR3 sequences, about 25% detected once. Sequenced sample: PBMCs. This clonotype originated in a human donor in good health (CMV status not recorded). Some clones in this sample may be carry-over from other donors' samples. This sequence joins TRBV30 and TRBJ2-2, with D maybe TRBD2 (5 bases). CDR3 sequence: CAHGVPGIGTGELFF. As DNA, the CDR3 is TGTGCCCATGGAGTTCCGGGAATCGGCACCGGGGAGCTGTTTTTT.